The next 16 T cell receptor beta chains were all read from a single sample in a study of CD8 T cells in ankylosing spondylitis. TCRdb processed the 5' RACE reads anew with MiXCR; each CDR3 protein has one entry. The sample has some 140,000 distinct CDR3 sequences, approximately 10% seen once. Sequences were obtained from blood, either unsorted or a sorted T cell fraction (not recorded which). The receptors derive from a female donor with ankylosing spondylitis or in good health (not recorded which).

This clonotype has ten or more counts. The V gene is TRBV30, the J gene TRBJ1-2; no firm D call. V was clipped by 5 bases and J by 2 bases, with 3 bases between them. Germline V gives CDR1 GTSNPN, CDR2 SVGIG (reference sequence). This CDR3 region has 10 residues. The CDR3 bases are TGTGCCTGGGACAACTATGGCTACACCTTC. This sequence encodes CAWDNYGYTF.

Many counts were recorded for this clonotype. The chain employs TRBV25-1 and TRBJ2-6; D gene ambiguous. This CDR3 has 17 amino acids. The V end lost 4 bases, the J end lost 0 bases, and 13 bases lay between the germline ends. Germline CDR1 MGHDK, CDR2 SYGVNS. CDR3 coding DNA: TGTGCCAGCAGTGGGCTTGGATTAAACTCTGGGGCCAACGTCCTGACTTTC. Its protein is CASSGLGLNSGANVLTF.

The rearrangement links TRBV11-2 to TRBJ2-1; D gene ambiguous. V shed 2 bases and J shed 6 bases, with 11 bases lying between them. The length of the CDR3 is 14 residues. Germline V gives CDR1 SGHAT, CDR2 FQNNGV. The CDR3 DNA sequence: TGTGCCAGCAGCTTAATTCTAGTATCCAATGAGCAGTTCTTC. Amino acid sequence: CASSLILVSNEQFF.

This clonotype was counted at least ten times. The V gene is TRBV5-1, the J gene TRBJ1-4; D might be TRBD1 (6 bases). The germline V gene has CDR1 SGHRS and CDR2 YFSETQ. V was shortened by 0 bases and J by 4 bases, with 10 bases between the two germline ends. The CDR3 loop spans 15 amino acids. CDR3 sequence (DNA): TGCGCCAGCAGCTTGGGATCGGACAGTAATGAAAAACTGTTTTTT. Translation gives CASSLGSDSNEKLFF.

V gene TRBV30 combines with J gene TRBJ2-2; TRBD1 agrees at 8 bases. CDR1 is GTSNPN, CDR2 SVGIG, per germline (reference sequence). CDR3 length: 14 residues. V gave up 5 bases and J gave up 3 bases; unmatched junction bases: 5. The CDR3 reads CAWLDRGYTGELFF. CDR3 DNA: TGTGCCTGGCTCGACAGGGGATACACCGGGGAGCTGTTTTTT. The entire variable domain, with the rest obtained from reference TRBV30 and TRBJ2-2, is as follows: SQTIHQWPATLVQPVGSPLSLECTVEGTSNPNLYWYRQAAGRGLQLLFYSVGIGQISSEVPQNLSASRPQDRQFILSSKKLLLSDSGFYLCAWLDRGYTGELFFGEGSRLTVL.

In this sample, this clonotype turned up many times. V gene TRBV6-1 combines with J gene TRBJ2-3; weak D call: TRBD2 (6 bases). Germline CDR1 and CDR2: MNHNS and SASEGT. The CDR3 consists of 16 residues. Trimming shortened V by 8 bases and J by 7 bases, and 25 bases separated the two germline ends. In DNA form, the CDR3 reads TGTGCCAGCCGCCCCGGTAGCGGCCTCTCGTCTCATACGCAGTATTTT. This encodes CASRPGSGLSSHTQYF.

The CDR3 region has the DNA TGTGCCAGCAGCCCGACACAGGGTCAAGACTACAATGAGCAGTTCTTC. This translates into CASSPTQGQDYNEQFF. The V gene is TRBV7-8, the J gene TRBJ2-1, with D possibly TRBD1 on 6 matching bases. There are 16 residues in the CDR3. Trimming removed 5 bases at V and 3 bases at J, with 17 bases between. The germline V gene encodes CDR1 SGHVS and CDR2 FQNEAQ.

This clonotype was seen a handful of times. The gene calls are TRBV29-1 and TRBJ1-1, with no clear D. The CDR3 length is 14 residues. Germline-derived CDR1 and CDR2 are SQVTM and ANQGSEA. The germline V and J ends were trimmed by 4 bases and 1 base, with 13 bases remaining between them. The chain's CDR3 is CSVATNQANTEAFF. CDR3 in DNA: TGCAGCGTTGCTACTAATCAAGCGAACACTGAAGCTTTCTTT.

This clonotype was found many times. This rearrangement joins TRBV29-1 to TRBJ2-5, with 11 positions matching TRBD2. CDR1 and CDR2 from the germline V gene are SQVTM and ANQGSEA. The CDR3 consists of 15 residues. V lost 3 bases and J lost 1; bases outside the gene matches: 4. The CDR3, as DNA: TGCAGCGTTGACACGGGACTAGCGGCCCAAGAGACCCAGTACTTC. Its translation is CSVDTGLAAQETQYF.

This sequence joins TRBV12-3 or TRBV12-4 and TRBJ2-5; the match to TRBD2 covers 9 bases. V was clipped by 7 bases and J by 7 bases; unmatched bases: 13. The CDR3 is made up of 15 amino acids. The CDR3 DNA follows: TGTGCCAGCACCGTCCGGGCTAGCGGGAAGGTGACCCAGTACTTC. Protein sequence: CASTVRASGKVTQYF.

This clonotype was counted many times. The V call is TRBV19, the J call TRBJ2-2; no firm D call. Germline V lookup: CDR1 LNHDA, CDR2 SQIVND (reference sequence). This CDR3 region has 13 residues. V was cut by 10 bases and J by 2 bases, with 11 bases left in between. CDR3 coding DNA: TGTGCCACCCCGGAGCCCAACACCGGGGAGCTGTTTTTT. Its protein product is CATPEPNTGELFF.

At least ten counts were recorded for this clonotype. J is TRBJ2-5 and V is TRBV5-1; no reliable D call. From germline, CDR1 is SGHRS and CDR2 YFSETQ. This CDR3 region has 14 residues. The germline V and J ends were trimmed by 0 bases and 5 bases, with 11 bases remaining between them. CDR3 protein: CASSLEGLPETQYF. CDR3 bases: TGCGCCAGCAGCTTGGAGGGTTTGCCGGAGACCCAGTACTTC.

There are many counts of this clonotype. The chain uses TRBV9 and TRBJ2-3; TRBD1 matches at 7 bases. The germline V gene encodes CDR1 SGDLS and CDR2 YYNGEE. CDR3 length equals 15 residues. V gave up 4 bases and J gave up 0 bases; unmatched junction bases: 5. The CDR3 nucleotides read TGTGCCAGCAGCCCAAGACAGGGAAGCACAGATACGCAGTATTTT. Amino acids: CASSPRQGSTDTQYF.

This clonotype was counted between two and nine times. The rearrangement links TRBV28 to TRBJ2-7; D is perhaps TRBD2 (6 bases). Trimming shortened V by 7 bases and J by 3 bases, and 22 bases separated the two germline ends. CDR1 is MDHEN, CDR2 SYDVKM, per germline. The CDR3 has 16 residues. DNA for the CDR3: TGTGCCAGCACCTTAACTCCGCAGGGACTTTACTACGAGCAGTACTTC. Translated: CASTLTPQGLYYEQYF.

This clonotype has ten or more counts. One junction end does not reproduce the germline sequence, and a read error may be involved. The J gene is TRBJ2-7, the V gene TRBV5-1; D might be TRBD1 (5 bases). The CDR3 loop spans 15 amino acids. Germline CDR1 and CDR2: SGHRS and YFSETQ. CDR3 sequence: CASSLTGNPTYEQHF. The CDR3, as DNA: TGCGCCAGCAGCTTGACAGGAAACCCCACCTACGAGCAGCACTTC.

This clonotype came up many times. The chain links TRBV20-1 to TRBJ1-1, with D perhaps matching TRBD1 (5 bases). CDR3 size: 13 residues. CDR1 is DFQATT and CDR2 is SNEGSKA in the germline V gene (reference sequence). V lost 7 bases to trimming and J lost 11 bases, with 23 bases between them. CDR3 amino acids: CSVTSTGFTRAFF. Here the CDR3 DNA reads TGCAGTGTAACTTCTACAGGATTCACGCGCGCTTTCTTT.